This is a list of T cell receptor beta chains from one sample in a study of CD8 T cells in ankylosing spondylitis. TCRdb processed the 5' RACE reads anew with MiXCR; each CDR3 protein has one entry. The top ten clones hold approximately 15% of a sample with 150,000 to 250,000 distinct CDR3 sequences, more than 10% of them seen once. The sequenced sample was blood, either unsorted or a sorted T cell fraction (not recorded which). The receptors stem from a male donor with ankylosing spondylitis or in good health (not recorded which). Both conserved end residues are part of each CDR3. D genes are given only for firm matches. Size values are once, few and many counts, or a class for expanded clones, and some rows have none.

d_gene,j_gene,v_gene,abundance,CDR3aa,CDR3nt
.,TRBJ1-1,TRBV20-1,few,CSAAIGVNTEAFF,TGCAGTGCCGCCATAGGAGTGAACACTGAAGCTTTCTTT
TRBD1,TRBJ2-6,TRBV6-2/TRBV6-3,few,CASSYHLGQNPLSGANVLTF,TGTGCCAGCAGTTATCATTTGGGACAGAATCCTCTCTCTGGGGCCAACGTCCTGACTTTC
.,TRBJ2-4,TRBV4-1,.,CASSQAGTKNIQYF,TGCGCCAGCAGCCAAGCAGGGACCAAAAACATTCAGTACTTC
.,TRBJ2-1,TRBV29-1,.,CSALSNEQFF,TGCAGCGCCCTTAGCAATGAGCAGTTCTTC
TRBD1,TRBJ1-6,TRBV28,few,CASRDRAPTIFHF,TGTGCCAGCAGGGACAGGGCGCCAACAATCTTCCACTTT
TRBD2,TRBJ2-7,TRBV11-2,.,CASTTPGTNYEQYF,TGTGCCAGCACCACACCCGGGACTAACTACGAGCAGTACTTC
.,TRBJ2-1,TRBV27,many,CASSLGRYNEQFF,TGTGCCAGCAGTTTGGGCCGCTACAATGAGCAGTTCTTC
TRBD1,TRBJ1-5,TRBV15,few,CATSTDRPVGQPQHF,TGTGCCACCAGCACGGACAGGCCGGTCGGTCAGCCCCAGCATTTT
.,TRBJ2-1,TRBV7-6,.,CASSWHWGEQFF,TGTGCCAGCAGCTGGCACTGGGGTGAGCAGTTCTTC
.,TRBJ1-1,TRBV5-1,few,CASSLGGTTFF,TGCGCCAGCAGCTTGGGAGGGACAACTTTCTTT
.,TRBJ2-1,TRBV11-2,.,CASSLDGGYNEQFF,TGTGCCAGCAGCTTAGATGGGGGATACAATGAGCAGTTCTTC
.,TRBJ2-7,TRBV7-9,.,CASSSSRDLGAYEQYF,TGTGCCAGCAGCTCATCCCGGGACCTCGGAGCCTACGAGCAGTACTTC
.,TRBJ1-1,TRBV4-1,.,CASSQDRRGTEAFF,TGCGCCAGCAGCCAAGATCGAAGGGGCACTGAAGCTTTCTTT
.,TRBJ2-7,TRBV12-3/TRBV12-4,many,CASSLSWLNEQYF,TGTGCCAGCAGTTTAAGTTGGCTAAACGAGCAGTACTTC
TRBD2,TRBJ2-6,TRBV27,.,CASSPLGGSGANVLTF,TGTGCCAGCAGCCCCCTCGGGGGGTCCGGGGCCAACGTCCTGACTTTC
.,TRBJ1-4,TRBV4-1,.,CASSPGRMEKLFF,TGCGCCAGCAGCCCTGGACGGATGGAAAAACTGTTTTTT
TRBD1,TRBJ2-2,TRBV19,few,CASADRGTGELFF,TGTGCCAGTGCTGACAGGGGGACCGGGGAGCTGTTTTTT
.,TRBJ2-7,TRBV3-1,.,CASSQGTWSFSYEQYF,TGTGCCAGCAGCCAAGGAACCTGGAGTTTTTCCTACGAGCAGTACTTC
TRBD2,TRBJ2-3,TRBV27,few,CASSPMTSGSTDTQYF,TGTGCCAGCAGTCCCATGACTAGCGGGAGCACAGATACGCAGTATTTT
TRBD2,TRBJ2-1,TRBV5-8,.,CASSGTSGGADEQFF,TGTGCCAGCAGCGGGACTAGTGGGGGGGCGGATGAGCAGTTCTTC
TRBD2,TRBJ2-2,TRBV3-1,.,CASSPPSGYFTGELFF,TGTGCCAGCAGCCCGCCTAGCGGCTACTTCACCGGGGAGCTGTTTTTT
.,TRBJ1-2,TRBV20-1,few,CSAQIVGGYTF,TGCAGTGCTCAGATCGTAGGTGGCTACACCTTC
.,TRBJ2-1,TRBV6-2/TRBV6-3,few,CASRVQTYNEQFF,TGTGCCAGCAGGGTACAGACCTACAATGAGCAGTTCTTC
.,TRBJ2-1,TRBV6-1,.,CASSEEVSDYNEQFF,TGTGCCAGCAGTGAGGAGGTTTCCGACTACAATGAGCAGTTCTTC
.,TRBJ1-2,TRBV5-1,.,CASSLAGRYYGYTF,TGCGCCAGCAGCTTGGCGGGCAGATACTATGGCTACACCTTC
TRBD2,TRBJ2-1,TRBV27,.,CASSGREWSNEQFF,TGTGCCAGCAGTGGGAGGGAATGGTCCAATGAGCAGTTCTTC
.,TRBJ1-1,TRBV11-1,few,CASSLEGGEEAFF,TGTGCCAGCAGCTTAGAGGGCGGGGAAGAAGCTTTCTTT
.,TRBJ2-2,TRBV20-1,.,CSAYRTENTGELFF,TGCAGTGCTTACCGGACGGAAAACACCGGGGAGCTGTTTTTT
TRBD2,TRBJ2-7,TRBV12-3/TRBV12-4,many,CASSETSGTPYEQYF,TGTGCCAGCAGTGAGACTAGCGGGACTCCTTACGAGCAGTACTTC
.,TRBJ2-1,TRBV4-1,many,CASSQGWGLQGQRFF,TGCGCCAGCAGCCAAGGATGGGGGCTACAGGGACAAAGATTCTTC
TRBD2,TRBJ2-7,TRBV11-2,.,CASSLLGTSVFYEQYF,TGTGCCAGCAGCCTCCTCGGGACTAGCGTGTTCTACGAGCAGTACTTC
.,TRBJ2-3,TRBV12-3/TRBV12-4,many,CASSSIQDSTDTQYF,TGTGCCAGCAGTTCGATTCAGGACTCCACAGATACGCAGTATTTT
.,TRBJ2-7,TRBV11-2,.,CASSLESRNSYEQYF,TGTGCCAGCAGCTTAGAGAGCAGGAACTCCTACGAGCAGTACTTC
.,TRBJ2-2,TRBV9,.,CASSAWDSSTGELFF,TGTGCCAGCAGCGCTTGGGACTCATCCACCGGGGAGCTGTTTTTT
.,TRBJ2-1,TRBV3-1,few,CASSQDAAWSSYNEQFF,TGTGCCAGCAGCCAAGATGCGGCTTGGAGCTCCTACAATGAGCAGTTCTTC
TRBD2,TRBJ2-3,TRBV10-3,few,CAISDSSGGTDTQYF,TGTGCCATCAGTGATTCTAGCGGGGGCACAGATACGCAGTATTTT
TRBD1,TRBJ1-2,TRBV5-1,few,CASSLENRGNYGYTF,TGCGCCAGCAGCTTGGAGAACAGGGGGAACTATGGCTACACCTTC
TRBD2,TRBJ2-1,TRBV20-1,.,CSARPLLAGDNEQFF,TGCAGTGCTAGGCCTTTACTAGCGGGAGACAATGAGCAGTTCTTC
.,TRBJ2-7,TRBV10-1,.,CASSQARGLGYEQYF,TGCGCCAGCAGTCAGGCGAGAGGGTTGGGCTACGAGCAGTACTTC
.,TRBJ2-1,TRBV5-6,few,CASSHGAGNYEQFF,TGTGCCAGCAGCCACGGCGCGGGGAACTATGAGCAGTTCTTC
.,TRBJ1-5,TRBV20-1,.,CSASGGGETNQPQHF,TGCAGTGCTTCCGGCGGGGGCGAGACCAATCAGCCCCAGCATTTT
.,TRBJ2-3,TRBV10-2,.,CASSEQGPSTDTQYF,TGCGCCAGCAGTGAACAGGGCCCTAGCACAGATACGCAGTATTTT
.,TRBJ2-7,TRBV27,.,CASSSRQGGGYEQYF,TGTGCCAGCAGTTCGAGACAGGGCGGGGGGTACGAGCAGTACTTC
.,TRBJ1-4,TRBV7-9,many,CASSSRGSNEKLFF,TGTGCCAGCAGCTCCAGGGGTTCTAATGAAAAACTGTTTTTT
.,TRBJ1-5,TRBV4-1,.,CASSQSRSSNQPQHF,TGCGCCAGCAGCCAAAGTAGGAGTAGCAATCAGCCCCAGCATTTT
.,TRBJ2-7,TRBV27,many,CASSNRTWSSYEQYF,TGTGCCAGCAGTAACCGGACATGGAGCTCCTACGAGCAGTACTTC
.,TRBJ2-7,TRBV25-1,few,CASSIGVTAYEQYF,TGTGCCAGCAGTATAGGAGTCACCGCCTACGAGCAGTACTTC
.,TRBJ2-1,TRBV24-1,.,CATSDPSMSENEQFF,TGTGCCACCAGTGACCCCTCCATGTCGGAAAATGAGCAGTTCTTC
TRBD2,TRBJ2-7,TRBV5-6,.,CASSLLPGLGGYEQYF,TGTGCCAGCAGCTTGTTGCCGGGACTAGGTGGATACGAGCAGTACTTC
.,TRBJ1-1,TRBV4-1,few,CASSQEEGGTVNTEAFF,TGCGCCAGCAGCCAAGAGGAAGGCGGGACGGTCAACACTGAAGCTTTCTTT
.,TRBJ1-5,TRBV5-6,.,CASSSGLNQPQHF,TGTGCCAGCAGCTCTGGACTGAATCAGCCCCAGCATTTT